The entry that follows covers one TCR beta chain sequence. The antigen remains unidentified. The data belong to a study of blood T cells in healthy people across ages. Study-wide points: Comparison with aged donors showed that long-lived donors had more naive CD4+ cells and higher diversity.

The CDR3 has 15 residues. The J segment lost 4 bases and the V segment lost 3 bases, leaving 2 bases of the junction unmatched. The germline V gene encodes CDR1 LGHNA and CDR2 YSLEER. Primers used in a second PCR of about 7 to 12 cycles were a sample-barcoded 5' primer and a J-beta primer mix. Every sample gave at least 2.5 million paired-end reads containing CDR3. TCRdb reprocessed the 5' RACE reads via MiXCR and lists one record per CDR3 protein. There are around 1,600,000 distinct CDR3 sequences in the sample; about 42% occur only once, and around 4% lies in the top ten. The sequence was obtained from a woman aged 18-35 years in good health. Sequenced sample: blood. The chain has TRBV4-3 and TRBJ1-4, with 10 bases that match TRBD1. The CDR3 nucleotides read TGCGCCAGCAGCCAGAGGACAGGGGGTAATGAAAAACTGTTTTTT. Protein sequence: CASSQRTGGNEKLFF.